Included here is one TCR beta chain sequence, with context. Trimming removed 1 base at V and 1 base at J, with 7 bases between. This CDR3 contains 14 residues. CDR1 SGHVS and CDR2 FQNEAQ come from the germline V gene. This sample is part of a study of beta chain features in type 1 diabetes. Sequenced material consisted of expressed TCRB transcripts (all of the isolated RNA was reverse transcribed). Profiled with immunoSEQ multiplex PCR; TCRdb holds only in-frame clones, not every one. Of a few hundred thousand clones listed, 10% to 15% are singletons. The genes are TRBV7-8 and TRBJ1-1; D is unresolved. The TCR was taken from a man aged 18 to 29 in good health. Sequencing was done on a sample of naive CD4+ T cells from blood. CDR3: CASSLVRQNTEAFF. CDR3 nucleotides: TGTGCCAGCAGCTTAGTACGACAGAACACTGAAGCTTTCTTT.